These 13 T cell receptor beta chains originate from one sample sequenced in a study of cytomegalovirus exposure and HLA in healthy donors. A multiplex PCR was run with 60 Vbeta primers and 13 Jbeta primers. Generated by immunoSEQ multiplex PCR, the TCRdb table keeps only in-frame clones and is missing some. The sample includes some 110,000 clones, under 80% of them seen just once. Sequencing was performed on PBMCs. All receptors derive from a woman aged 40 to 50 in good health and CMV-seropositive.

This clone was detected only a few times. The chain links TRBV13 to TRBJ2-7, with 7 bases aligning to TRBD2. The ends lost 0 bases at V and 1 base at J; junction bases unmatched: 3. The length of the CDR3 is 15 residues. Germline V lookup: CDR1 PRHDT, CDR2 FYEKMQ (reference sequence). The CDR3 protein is CASSLGPSGSYEQYF. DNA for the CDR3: TGTGCCAGCAGCTTAGGACCTAGCGGATCCTACGAGCAGTACTTC.

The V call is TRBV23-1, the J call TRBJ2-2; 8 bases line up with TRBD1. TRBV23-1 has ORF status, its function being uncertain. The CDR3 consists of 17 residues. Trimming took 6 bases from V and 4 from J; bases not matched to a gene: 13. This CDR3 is CASSPDRAPRGTGELFF. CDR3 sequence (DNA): TGCGCCAGCAGCCCGGACAGGGCGCCTCGGGGCACCGGGGAGCTGTTTTTT.

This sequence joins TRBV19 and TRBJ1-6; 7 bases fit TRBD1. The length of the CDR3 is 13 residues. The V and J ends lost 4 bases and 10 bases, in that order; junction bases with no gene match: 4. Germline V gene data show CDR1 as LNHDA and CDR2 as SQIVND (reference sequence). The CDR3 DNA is TGTGCCAGTAGTACAGACAGGGAATCACCCCTCCACTTT. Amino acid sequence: CASSTDRESPLHF. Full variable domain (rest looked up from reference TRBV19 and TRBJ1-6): DGGITQSPKYLFRKEGQNVTLSCEQNLNHDAMYWYRQDPGQGLRLIYYSQIVNDFQKGDIAEGYSVSREKKESFPLTVTSAQKNPTAFYLCASSTDRESPLHFGNGTRLTVT.

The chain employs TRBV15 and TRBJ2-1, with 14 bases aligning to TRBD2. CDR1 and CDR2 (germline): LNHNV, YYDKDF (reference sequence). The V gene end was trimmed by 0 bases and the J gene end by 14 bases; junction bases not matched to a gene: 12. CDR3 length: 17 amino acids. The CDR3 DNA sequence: TGTGCCACCAGCAGAGATCAGAGGACTAGCGGGGGGCGACTTAAGTTCTTC. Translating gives CATSRDQRTSGGRLKFF.

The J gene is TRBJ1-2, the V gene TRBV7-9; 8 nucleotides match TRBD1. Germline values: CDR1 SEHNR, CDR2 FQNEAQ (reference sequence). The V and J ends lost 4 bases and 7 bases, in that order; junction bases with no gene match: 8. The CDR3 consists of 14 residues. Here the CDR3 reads CASSYSQGATGYTF. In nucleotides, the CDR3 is TGTGCCAGCAGCTACAGTCAGGGGGCTACTGGCTACACCTTC.

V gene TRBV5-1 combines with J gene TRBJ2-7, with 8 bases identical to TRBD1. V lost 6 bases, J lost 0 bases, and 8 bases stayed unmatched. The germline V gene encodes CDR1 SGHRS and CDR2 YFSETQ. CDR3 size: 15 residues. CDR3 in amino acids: CASTPGQGASYEQYF. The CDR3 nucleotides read TGCGCCAGCACCCCGGGGCAGGGGGCCTCCTACGAGCAGTACTTC.

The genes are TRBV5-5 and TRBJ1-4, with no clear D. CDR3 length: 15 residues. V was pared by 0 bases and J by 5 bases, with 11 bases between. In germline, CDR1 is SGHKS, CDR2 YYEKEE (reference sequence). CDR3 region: CASSLAIVRNEKLFF. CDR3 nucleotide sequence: TGTGCCAGCAGCTTGGCCATTGTCAGGAATGAAAAACTGTTTTTT.

The CDR3 here is CASFVGGNHEQFF. DNA for the CDR3: TGTGCCAGCTTCGTCGGCGGGAATCATGAGCAGTTCTTC. V gene TRBV18 combines with J gene TRBJ2-1, with D possibly matching TRBD2 (6 bases). Trimming stripped 7 bases from V and 8 bases from J, with 15 bases between. The CDR3 is made up of 13 amino acids. Per germline, CDR1 KGHSH and CDR2 LQKENI. Variable domain in full (rest from reference TRBV18 and TRBJ2-1): NAGVMQNPRHLVRRRGQEARLRCSPMKGHSHVYWYRQLPEEGLKFMVYLQKENIIDESGMPKERFSAEFPKEGPSILRIQQVVRGDSAAYFCASFVGGNHEQFFGPGTRLTVL.

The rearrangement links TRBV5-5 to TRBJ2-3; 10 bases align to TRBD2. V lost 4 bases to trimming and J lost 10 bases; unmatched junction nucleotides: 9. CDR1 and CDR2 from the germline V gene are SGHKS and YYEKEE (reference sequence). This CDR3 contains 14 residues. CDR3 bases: TGTGCCAGCAGCCTGGGGGCTAGCGGGGGTTCGCAGTATTTT. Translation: CASSLGASGGSQYF.

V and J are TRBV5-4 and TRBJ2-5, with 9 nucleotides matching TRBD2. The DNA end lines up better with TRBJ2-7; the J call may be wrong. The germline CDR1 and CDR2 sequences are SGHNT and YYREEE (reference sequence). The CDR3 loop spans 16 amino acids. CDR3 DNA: TGTGCCAGCAGCTTGGCCCTAGCGGGACTATCCTACGAGCAGTACTTC. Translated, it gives CASSLALAGLSYEQYF.

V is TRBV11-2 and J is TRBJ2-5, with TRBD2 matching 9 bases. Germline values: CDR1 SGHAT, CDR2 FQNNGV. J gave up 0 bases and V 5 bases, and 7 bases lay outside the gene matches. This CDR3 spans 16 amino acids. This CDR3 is CASSRALAGDQETQYF. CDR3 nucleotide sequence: TGTGCCAGCAGCAGAGCACTAGCGGGCGACCAAGAGACCCAGTACTTC.

The CDR3 here is CASSLSGLAGSNEQFF. Here the CDR3 DNA reads TGTGCCAGCAGTTTATCAGGACTAGCGGGGAGCAATGAGCAGTTCTTC. This chain connects TRBV27 to TRBJ2-1; 12 nucleotides align to TRBD2. The CDR3 contains 16 residues. With V trimmed by 0 bases and J by 6 bases, 3 bases remained unmatched. Per germline, CDR1 MNHEY and CDR2 SMNVEV (reference sequence).

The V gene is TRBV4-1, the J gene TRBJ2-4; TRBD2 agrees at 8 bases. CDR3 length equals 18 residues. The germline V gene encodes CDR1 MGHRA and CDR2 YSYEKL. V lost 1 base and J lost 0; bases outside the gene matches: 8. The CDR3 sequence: CASSQVGRLARAKNIQYF. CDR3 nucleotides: TGCGCCAGCAGCCAAGTCGGGCGACTAGCGAGAGCCAAAAACATTCAGTACTTC.